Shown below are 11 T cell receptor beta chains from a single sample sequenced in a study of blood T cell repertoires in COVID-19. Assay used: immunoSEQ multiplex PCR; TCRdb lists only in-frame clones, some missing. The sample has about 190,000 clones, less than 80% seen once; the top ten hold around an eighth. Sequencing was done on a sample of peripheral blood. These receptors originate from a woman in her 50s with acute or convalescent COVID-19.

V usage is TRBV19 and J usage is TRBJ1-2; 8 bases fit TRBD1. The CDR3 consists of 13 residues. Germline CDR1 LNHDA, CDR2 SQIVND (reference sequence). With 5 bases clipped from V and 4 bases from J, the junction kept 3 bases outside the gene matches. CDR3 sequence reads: CASSGDRTYGYTF. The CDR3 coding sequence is TGTGCCAGTAGTGGGGACAGGACCTATGGCTACACCTTC.

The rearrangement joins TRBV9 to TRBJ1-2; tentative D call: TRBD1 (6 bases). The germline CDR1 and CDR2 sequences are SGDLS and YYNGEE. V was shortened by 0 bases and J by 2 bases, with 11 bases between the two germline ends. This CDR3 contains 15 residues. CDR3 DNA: TGTGCCAGCAGCGTAGACCCGGACAGAAACTATGGCTACACCTTC. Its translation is CASSVDPDRNYGYTF.

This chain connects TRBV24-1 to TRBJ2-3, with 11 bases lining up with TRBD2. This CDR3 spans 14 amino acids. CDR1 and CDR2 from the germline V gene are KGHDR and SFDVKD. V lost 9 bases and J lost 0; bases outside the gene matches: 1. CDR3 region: CATRTSGSTDTQYF. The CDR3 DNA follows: TGTGCCACCCGGACTAGCGGGAGCACAGATACGCAGTATTTT.

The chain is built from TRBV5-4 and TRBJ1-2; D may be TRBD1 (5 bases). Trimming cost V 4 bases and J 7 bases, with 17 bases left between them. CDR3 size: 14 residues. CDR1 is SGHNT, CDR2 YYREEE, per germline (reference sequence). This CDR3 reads CASSQTRGGPGYTF. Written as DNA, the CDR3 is TGTGCCAGCAGCCAGACTCGGGGGGGTCCTGGCTACACCTTC. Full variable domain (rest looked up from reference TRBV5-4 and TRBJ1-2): ETGVTQSPTHLIKTRGQQVTLRCSSQSGHNTVSWYQQALGQGPQFIFQYYREEENGRGNFPPRFSGLQFPNYSSELNVNALELDDSALYLCASSQTRGGPGYTFGSGTRLTVV.

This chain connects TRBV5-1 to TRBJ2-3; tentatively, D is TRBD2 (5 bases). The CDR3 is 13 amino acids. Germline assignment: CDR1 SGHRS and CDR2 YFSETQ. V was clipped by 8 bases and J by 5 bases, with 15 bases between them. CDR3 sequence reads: CASSDSEGDTQYF. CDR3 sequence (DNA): TGCGCCAGTTCGGACTCGGAAGGAGATACGCAGTATTTT.

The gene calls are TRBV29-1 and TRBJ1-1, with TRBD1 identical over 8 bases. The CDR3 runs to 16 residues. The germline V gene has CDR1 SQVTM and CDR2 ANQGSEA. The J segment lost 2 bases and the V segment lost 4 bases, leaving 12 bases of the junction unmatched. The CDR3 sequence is CSVVERLGQVNTEAFF. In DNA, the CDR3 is TGCAGCGTTGTTGAGAGATTGGGACAGGTTAACACTGAAGCTTTCTTT.

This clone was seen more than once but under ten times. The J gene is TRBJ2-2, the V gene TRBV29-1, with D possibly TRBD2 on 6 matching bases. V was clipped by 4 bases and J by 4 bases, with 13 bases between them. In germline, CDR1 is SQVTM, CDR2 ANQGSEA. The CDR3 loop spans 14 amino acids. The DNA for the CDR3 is TGCAGCGTTGGGGGCGGGACCGTCACCGGGGAGCTGTTTTTT. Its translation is CSVGGGTVTGELFF.

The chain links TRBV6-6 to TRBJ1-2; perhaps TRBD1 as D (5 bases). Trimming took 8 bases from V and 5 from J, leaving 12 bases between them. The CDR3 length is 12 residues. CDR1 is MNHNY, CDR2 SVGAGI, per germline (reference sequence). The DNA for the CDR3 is TGTGCCAGCTACATCGGGGGGTATGGCTACACCTTC. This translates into CASYIGGYGYTF.

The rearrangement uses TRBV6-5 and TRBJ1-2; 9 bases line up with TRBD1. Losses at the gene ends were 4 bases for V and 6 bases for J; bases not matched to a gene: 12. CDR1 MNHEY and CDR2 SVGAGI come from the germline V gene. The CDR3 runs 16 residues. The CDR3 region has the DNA TGTGCCAGCAGTTCGGCCGGGACAGGGTTCTCGGATGGCTACACCTTC. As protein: CASSSAGTGFSDGYTF.

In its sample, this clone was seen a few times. CDR3 nucleotides: TGTGCCAGCAGCCAAGCCTGGACAGCCGATGGCTACACCTTC. It translates to CASSQAWTADGYTF. The V call is TRBV14, the J call TRBJ1-2, with D maybe TRBD1 (6 bases). Looked up from germline, CDR1 is SGHDN and CDR2 is FVKESK. There are 14 residues in the CDR3. V lost 1 base, J lost 6 bases, and 12 bases lay in between.

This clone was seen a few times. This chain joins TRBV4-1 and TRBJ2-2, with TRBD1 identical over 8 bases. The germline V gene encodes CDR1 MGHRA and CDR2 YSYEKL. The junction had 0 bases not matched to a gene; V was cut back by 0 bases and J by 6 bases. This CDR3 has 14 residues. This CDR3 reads CASSQEQGAGELFF. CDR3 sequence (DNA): TGCGCCAGCAGCCAAGAACAGGGGGCCGGGGAGCTGTTTTTT.